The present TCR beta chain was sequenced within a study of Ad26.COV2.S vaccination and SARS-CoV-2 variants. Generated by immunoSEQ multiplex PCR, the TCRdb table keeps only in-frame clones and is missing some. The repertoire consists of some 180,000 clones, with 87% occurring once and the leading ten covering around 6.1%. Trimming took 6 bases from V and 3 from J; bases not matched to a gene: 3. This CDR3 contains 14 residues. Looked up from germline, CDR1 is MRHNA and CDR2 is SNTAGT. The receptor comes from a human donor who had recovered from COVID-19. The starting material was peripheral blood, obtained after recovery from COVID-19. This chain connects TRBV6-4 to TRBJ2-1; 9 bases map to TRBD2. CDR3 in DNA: TGTGCCAGCAGCATACTAGCGGGCTACAATGAGCAGTTCTTC. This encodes CASSILAGYNEQFF.